The entry below gives a single T cell receptor (beta chain) sequence along with its context. The target antigen is unknown. Per the germline V gene, CDR1 is MDHEN and CDR2 is SYDVKM. With V trimmed by 3 bases and J by 3 bases, 11 bases remained unmatched. This CDR3 contains 16 residues. This sample was included in a study of cytomegalovirus exposure and HLA in healthy donors. The PCR ran on 60 Vbeta and 13 Jbeta primers. Libraries were prepared by immunoSEQ multiplex PCR; TCRdb keeps only in-frame clonotypes and omits some of them. Among tens of thousands of clones listed, 81% were seen once. Overall study findings and caveats: It was reported in a later analysis that an Asian-associated ancestry cluster showed fewer N-insertions than the 666-donor mean.

The source material was PBMCs. The rearrangement links TRBV28 to TRBJ2-7, with 7 bases matching TRBD2. This clonotype was sampled from a girl aged 2 to 10 in good health and CMV-seropositive. CDR3 in DNA: TGTGCCAGCAGTTTCCCCGAGCGGGGAAACTTCTACGAGCAGTACTTC. Protein: CASSFPERGNFYEQYF.